This T cell receptor beta chain was captured in a study of T-cell reconstitution after alpha-beta-depleted transplantation in children. Study outcomes and limitations: Some patients owed their high day-60 TCRbeta diversity to surviving recipient T cells and thymic progenitors. Reportedly, alpha-beta T cells present about two months post-transplant originated from several hundred expanded clones of graft origin.

As for this clonotype: Its specificity is not known.

TCRbeta library preparation incorporated unique molecular identifiers. TCRdb re-derived calls from the PCR reads in MiXCR, one entry per CDR3 protein. The sample holds about 500,000 distinct CDR3 sequences, more than 9.5% seen once. There are 15 residues in the CDR3. CDR1 and CDR2 (germline): DFQATT, SNEGSKA (reference sequence). Trimming cost V 3 bases and J 6 bases, with 15 bases left between them. The chain joins TRBV20-1 to TRBJ1-6, with D possibly matching TRBD1 (5 bases). This TCR was recovered from a female patient younger than 10 who had a stem cell transplant for aplastic anemia, so the T cells may come from the graft donor. The input for sequencing was PBMCs, mostly from graft donor cells, taken 180 days after TCRalphabeta/CD19-depleted stem cell transplant. CDR3: CSASSLQGANSPLHF. As DNA, the CDR3 is TGCAGTGCTAGTAGTTTGCAGGGTGCTAATTCACCCCTCCACTTT.